This T cell receptor beta chain was sequenced during a study of tumour-infiltrating T cells in Burkitt lymphoma. Overall study context: Overall and progression-free survival were predicted by productive clonality.

The junction had 5 bases not matched to a gene; V was cut back by 6 bases and J by 2 bases. Germline-derived CDR1 and CDR2 are MNHEY and SVGAGI. CDR3 size: 14 residues. Regarding this clone: The target antigen is unknown.

Profiled with immunoSEQ multiplex PCR; TCRdb holds only in-frame clones, not every one. Of over 900 clones detected, about 18% appear once; the ten largest clones hold 5.5% to 7.5%. Findings and caveats of the study: Public clonotypes, several, appeared across numerous Burkitt lymphoma patients.

Sample: tumor tissue. This TCR was sampled from a human donor with Burkitt lymphoma. This chain connects TRBV6-5 to TRBJ2-3; 7 positions agree with TRBD1. CDR3 DNA: TGTGCCAGCAGACGGGACAGCTTCACAGATACGCAGTATTTT. Its translation: CASRRDSFTDTQYF.